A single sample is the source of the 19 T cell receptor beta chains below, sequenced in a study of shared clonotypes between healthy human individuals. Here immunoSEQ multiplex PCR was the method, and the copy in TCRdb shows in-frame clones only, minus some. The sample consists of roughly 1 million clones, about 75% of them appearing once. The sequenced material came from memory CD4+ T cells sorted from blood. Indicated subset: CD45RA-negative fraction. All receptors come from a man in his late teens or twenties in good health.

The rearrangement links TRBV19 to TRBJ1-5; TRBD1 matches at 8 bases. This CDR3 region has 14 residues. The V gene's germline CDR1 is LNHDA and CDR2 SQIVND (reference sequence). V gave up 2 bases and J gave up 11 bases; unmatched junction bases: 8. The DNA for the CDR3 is TGTGCCAGTAGTATAACCAGGGGGCAGGGGGCCCAGCATTTT. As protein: CASSITRGQGAQHF.

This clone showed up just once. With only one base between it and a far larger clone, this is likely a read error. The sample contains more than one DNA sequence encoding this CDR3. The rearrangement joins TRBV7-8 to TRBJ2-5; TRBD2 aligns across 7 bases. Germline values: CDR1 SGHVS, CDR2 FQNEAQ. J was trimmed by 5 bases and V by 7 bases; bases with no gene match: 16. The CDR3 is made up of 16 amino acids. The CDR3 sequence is CASTLGAGETRETQYF. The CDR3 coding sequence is TGTGCCAGCACCCTCGGGGCGGGAGAAACGCGGGAGACCCAGTACTTC. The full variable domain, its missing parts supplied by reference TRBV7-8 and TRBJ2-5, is GAGVSQSPRYKVAKRGQDVALRCDPISGHVSLFWYQQALGQGPEFLTYFQNEAQLDKSGLPSDRFFAERPEGSVSTLKIQRTQQEDSAVYLCASTLGAGETRETQYFGPGTRLLVL.

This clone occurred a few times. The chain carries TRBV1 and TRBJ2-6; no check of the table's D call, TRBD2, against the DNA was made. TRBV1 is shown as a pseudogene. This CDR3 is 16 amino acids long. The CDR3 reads CTSSQDEASGANVLTF. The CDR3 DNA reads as TGCACCAGCAGCCAAGATGAGGCTTCCGGGGCCAACGTCCTGACTTTC.

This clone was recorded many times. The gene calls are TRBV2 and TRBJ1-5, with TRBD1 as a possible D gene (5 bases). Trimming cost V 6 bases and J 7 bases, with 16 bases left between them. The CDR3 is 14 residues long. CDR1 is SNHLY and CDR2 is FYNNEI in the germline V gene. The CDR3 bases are TGTGCCAGCAGCGCAGTGACGACAGAACAGCCCCAGCATTTT. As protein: CASSAVTTEQPQHF.

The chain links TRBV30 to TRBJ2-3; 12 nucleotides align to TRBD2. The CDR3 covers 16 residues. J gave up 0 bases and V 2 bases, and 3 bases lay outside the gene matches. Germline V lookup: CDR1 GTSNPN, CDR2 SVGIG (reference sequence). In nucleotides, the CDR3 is TGTGCCTGGAGTCCCGGGACTAGCGGGAGCACAGATACGCAGTATTTT. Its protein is CAWSPGTSGSTDTQYF.

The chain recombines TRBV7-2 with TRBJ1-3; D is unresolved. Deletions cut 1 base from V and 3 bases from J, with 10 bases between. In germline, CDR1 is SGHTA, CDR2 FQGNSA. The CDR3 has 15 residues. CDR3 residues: CASSLGPGVGNTIYF. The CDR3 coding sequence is TGTGCCAGCAGCTTAGGCCCAGGAGTTGGAAACACCATATATTTT.

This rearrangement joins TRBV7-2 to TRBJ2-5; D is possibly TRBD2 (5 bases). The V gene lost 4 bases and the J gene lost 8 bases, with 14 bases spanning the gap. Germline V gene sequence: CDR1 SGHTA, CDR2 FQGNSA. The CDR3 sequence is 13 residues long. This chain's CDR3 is CASSSEGPGTQYF. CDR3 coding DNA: TGTGCCAGCAGCTCAGAGGGCCCCGGAACCCAGTACTTC.

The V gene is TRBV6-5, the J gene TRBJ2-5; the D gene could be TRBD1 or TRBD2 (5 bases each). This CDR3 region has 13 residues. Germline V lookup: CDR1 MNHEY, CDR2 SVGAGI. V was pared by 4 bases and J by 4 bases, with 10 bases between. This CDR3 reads CASSSGGRETQYF. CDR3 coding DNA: TGTGCCAGCAGTTCTGGGGGAAGAGAGACCCAGTACTTC.

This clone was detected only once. For the CDR3, the DNA is TGTGCCAGCAGTGAAAGACAGGGGGACAATGAGCAGTTCTTC. Translated, it gives CASSERQGDNEQFF. The chain uses TRBV2 and TRBJ2-1; 9 bases match TRBD1. The CDR3 is made up of 14 amino acids. The trim removed 2 bases at V and 5 bases at J, leaving 1 base unmatched. Germline CDR1 reads SNHLY; CDR2 reads FYNNEI.

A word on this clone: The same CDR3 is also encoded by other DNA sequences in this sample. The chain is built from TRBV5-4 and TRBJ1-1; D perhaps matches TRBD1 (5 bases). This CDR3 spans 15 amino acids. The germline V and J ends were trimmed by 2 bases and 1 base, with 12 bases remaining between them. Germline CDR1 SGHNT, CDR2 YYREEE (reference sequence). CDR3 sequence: CASSLGDSRNTEAFF. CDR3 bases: TGTGCCAGCAGCTTAGGGGACTCAAGGAACACTGAAGCTTTCTTT.

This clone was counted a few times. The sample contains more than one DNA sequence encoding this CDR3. The CDR3 here is CASSLGGGADTQYF. DNA of the CDR3: TGTGCCAGCAGTCTAGGCGGGGGGGCGGATACGCAGTATTTT. This sequence joins TRBV2 and TRBJ2-3; 9 bases fit TRBD2. V was clipped by 5 bases and J by 6 bases; unmatched bases: 6. CDR1 and CDR2 (germline): SNHLY, FYNNEI. This CDR3 contains 14 residues.

CDR3 DNA: TGTGCCAGCAGCTTCGGGGGGGCGATAGGTTATGGCTACACCTTC. Amino acids: CASSFGGAIGYGYTF. This chain joins TRBV7-2 and TRBJ1-2; D is perhaps TRBD1 (6 bases). The CDR3 is 15 residues long. Looked up from germline, CDR1 is SGHTA and CDR2 is FQGNSA. V shed 3 bases and J shed 5 bases, with 16 bases lying between them.

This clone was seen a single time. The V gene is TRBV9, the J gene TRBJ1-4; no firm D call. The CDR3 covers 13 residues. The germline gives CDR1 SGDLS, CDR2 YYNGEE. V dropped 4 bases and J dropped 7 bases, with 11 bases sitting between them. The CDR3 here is CASSPGPAEKLFF. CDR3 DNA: TGTGCCAGCAGCCCCGGACCGGCTGAAAAACTGTTTTTT.

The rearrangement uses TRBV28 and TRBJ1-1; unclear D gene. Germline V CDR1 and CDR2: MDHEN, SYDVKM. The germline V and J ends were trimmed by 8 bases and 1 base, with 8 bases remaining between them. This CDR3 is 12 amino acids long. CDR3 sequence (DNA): TGTGCCAGCGCTATAAAGAACACTGAAGCTTTCTTT. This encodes CASAIKNTEAFF.

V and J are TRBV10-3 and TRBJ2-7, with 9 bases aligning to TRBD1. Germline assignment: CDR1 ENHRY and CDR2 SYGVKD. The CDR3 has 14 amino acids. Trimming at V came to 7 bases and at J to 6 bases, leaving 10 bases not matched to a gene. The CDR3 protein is CAINRGDRVTEQYF. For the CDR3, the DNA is TGTGCCATCAATCGTGGGGACAGGGTCACCGAGCAGTACTTC.

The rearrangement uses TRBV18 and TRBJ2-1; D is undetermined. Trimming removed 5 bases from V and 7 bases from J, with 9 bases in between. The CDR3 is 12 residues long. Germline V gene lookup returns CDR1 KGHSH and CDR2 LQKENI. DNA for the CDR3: TGTGCCAGCTCATCAATGGGTAATGAGCAGTTCTTC. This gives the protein CASSSMGNEQFF.

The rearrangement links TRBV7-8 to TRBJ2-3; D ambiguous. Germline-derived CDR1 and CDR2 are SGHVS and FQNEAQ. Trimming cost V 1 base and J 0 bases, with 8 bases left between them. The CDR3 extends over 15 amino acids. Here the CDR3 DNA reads TGTGCCAGCAGCTTAGTAACAACTAGCACAGATACGCAGTATTTT. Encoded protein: CASSLVTTSTDTQYF.

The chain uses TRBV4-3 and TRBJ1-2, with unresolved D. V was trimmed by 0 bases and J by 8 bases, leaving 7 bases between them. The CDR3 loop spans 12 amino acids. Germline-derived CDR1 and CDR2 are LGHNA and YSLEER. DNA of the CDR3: TGCGCCAGCAGCCAAGAAGGCGGAGGCTACACCTTC. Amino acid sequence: CASSQEGGGYTF.

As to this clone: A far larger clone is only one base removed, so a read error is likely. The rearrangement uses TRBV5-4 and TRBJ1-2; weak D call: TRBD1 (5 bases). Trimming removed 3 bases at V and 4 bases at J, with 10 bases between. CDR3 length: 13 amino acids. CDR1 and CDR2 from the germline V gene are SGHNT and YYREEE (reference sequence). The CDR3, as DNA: TGTGCCAGCAGCTGGGACGGAACCTATGGCTACACCTTC. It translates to CASSWDGTYGYTF.